This T cell receptor (beta chain) was recovered during a study of CD8+CD57+ T cells in acquired aplastic anemia. Study-wide context: Quantities of DNA derived from sorted CD4+ and CD8+ cells averaged around 3 ug. Points from the study as a whole: Between patients and controls, approximately 29 CD8+ CDR3 sequences were found in common.

The template used for profiling TCR beta VDJ and CDR3 was genomic DNA. TCRdb called the reads again in MiXCR, with one record for every CDR3 protein. The sample has around 430,000 distinct CDR3 sequences, approximately 33% seen once; the top ten hold about 0.8%. J was trimmed by 1 base and V by 5 bases; bases with no gene match: 6. The CDR3 covers 15 residues. Remarks on this clonotype: The antigen remains unidentified.

In patients chosen for sequencing, flow cytometry had shown CD8+CD57+ cell expansion. Each of the patients presented with severe acquired aplastic anemia. Prior therapy had not been administered to any patient at the time of blood sampling. Input material: sorted CD4+, CD8+, or CD8+CD57+ T cells (not recorded which) from PBMCs. The chain is built from TRBV12-3 or TRBV12-4 and TRBJ1-1; 8 bases align to TRBD1. The receptor was isolated from a human donor with aplastic anemia. The CDR3 DNA is TGTGCCAGCAGTAGACACGGACAGGGGAACACTGAAGCTTTCTTT. Amino acids: CASSRHGQGNTEAFF.